This T cell receptor beta chain appears in the sequencing data of a study of T cell repertoires in cytomegalovirus infection. Study summary: Public TCR beta signature analysis indicated the presence of both CMV infection and matching HLA type. Study-level findings and limits: Ex vivo, HLA-C-restricted CMV-specific TCR beta clonotypes prevailed over the rest of the response.

The germline V gene has CDR1 SGHDT and CDR2 YYEEEE. This CDR3 contains 12 residues. The V gene lost 6 bases and the J gene lost 0 bases, with 7 bases spanning the gap. This clonotype was counted many times. Its specificity is not known. TCRdb used MiXCR to reprocess the reads, holding one entry per CDR3 protein. The sample gives under 600,000 distinct CDR3 sequences, about 15% of which show up once; approximately 24% is in the top ten. This sequence was found in a human donor in good health (CMV status not recorded). Some clones in this sample may be carry-over from other donors' samples. The specimen was CD8+ T cells from PBMCs. The V gene is TRBV5-6, the J gene TRBJ2-7; D is unresolved. CDR3 amino acids: CASKGSSYEQYF. CDR3 DNA: TGTGCCAGCAAAGGCAGCTCCTACGAGCAGTACTTC.